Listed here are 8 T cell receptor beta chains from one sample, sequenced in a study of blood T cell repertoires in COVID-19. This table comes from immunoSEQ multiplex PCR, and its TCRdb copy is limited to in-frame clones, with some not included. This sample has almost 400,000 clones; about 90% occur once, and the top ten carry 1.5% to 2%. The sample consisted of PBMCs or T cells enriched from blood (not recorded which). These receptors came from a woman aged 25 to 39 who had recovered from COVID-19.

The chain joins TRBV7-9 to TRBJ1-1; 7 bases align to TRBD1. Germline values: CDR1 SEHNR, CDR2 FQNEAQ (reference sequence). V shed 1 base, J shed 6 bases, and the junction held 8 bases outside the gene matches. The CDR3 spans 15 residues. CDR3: CASSLVGTAGPEAFF. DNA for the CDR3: TGTGCCAGCAGCTTAGTGGGGACAGCGGGCCCTGAAGCTTTCTTT.

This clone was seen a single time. Here the CDR3 reads CASSWSRSNEQFF. The CDR3 bases are TGTGCCAGCAGTTGGAGCCGGTCCAATGAGCAGTTCTTC. The genes are TRBV27 and TRBJ2-1; D is ambiguous. V was pared by 4 bases and J by 6 bases, with 10 bases between. CDR3 length equals 13 residues. Germline V CDR1 and CDR2: MNHEY, SMNVEV (reference sequence).

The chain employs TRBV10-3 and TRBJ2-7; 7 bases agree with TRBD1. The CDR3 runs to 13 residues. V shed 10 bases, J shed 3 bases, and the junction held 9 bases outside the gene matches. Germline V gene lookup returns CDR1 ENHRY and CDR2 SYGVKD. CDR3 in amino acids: CATAMGQFYEQYF. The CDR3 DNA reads TGTGCCACCGCTATGGGACAGTTCTACGAGCAGTACTTC.

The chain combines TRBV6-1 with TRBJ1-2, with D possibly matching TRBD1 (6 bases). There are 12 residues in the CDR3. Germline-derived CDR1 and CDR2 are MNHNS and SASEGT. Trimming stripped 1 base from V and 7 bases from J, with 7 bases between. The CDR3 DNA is TGTGCCAGCAGTGAAGACAGGGCTGGCTACACCTTC. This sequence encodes CASSEDRAGYTF.

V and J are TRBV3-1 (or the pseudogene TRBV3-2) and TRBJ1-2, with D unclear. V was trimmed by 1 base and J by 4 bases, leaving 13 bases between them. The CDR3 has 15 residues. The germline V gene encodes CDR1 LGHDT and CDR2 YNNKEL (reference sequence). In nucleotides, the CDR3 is TGTGCCAGCAGCCAAGGATTGGCAGGAATCTATGGCTACACCTTC. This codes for CASSQGLAGIYGYTF.

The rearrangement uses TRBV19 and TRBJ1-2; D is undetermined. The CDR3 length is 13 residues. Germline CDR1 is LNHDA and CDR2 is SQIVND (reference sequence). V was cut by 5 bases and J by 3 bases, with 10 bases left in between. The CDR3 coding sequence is TGTGCCAGTAGTCCTAGGAGGGACTATGGCTACACCTTC. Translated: CASSPRRDYGYTF.

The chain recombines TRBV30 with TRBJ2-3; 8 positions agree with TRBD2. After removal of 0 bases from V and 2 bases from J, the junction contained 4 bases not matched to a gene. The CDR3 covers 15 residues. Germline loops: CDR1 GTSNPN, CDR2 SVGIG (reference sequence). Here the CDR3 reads CAWSVYGGATDTQYF. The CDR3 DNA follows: TGTGCCTGGAGTGTATACGGGGGGGCCACAGATACGCAGTATTTT.

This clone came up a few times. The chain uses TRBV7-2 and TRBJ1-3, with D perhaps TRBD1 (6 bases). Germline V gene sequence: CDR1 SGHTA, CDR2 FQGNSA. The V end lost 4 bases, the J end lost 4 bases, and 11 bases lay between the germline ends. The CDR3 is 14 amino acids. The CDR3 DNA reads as TGTGCCAGCAGCTCCACAGGGTTAGGAAACACCATATATTTT. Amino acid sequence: CASSSTGLGNTIYF. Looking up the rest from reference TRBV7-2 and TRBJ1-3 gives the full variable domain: GAGVSQSPSNKVTEKGKDVELRCDPISGHTALYWYRQSLGQGLEFLIYFQGNSAPDKSGLPSDRFSAERTGGSVSTLTIQRTQQEDSAVYLCASSSTGLGNTIYFGEGSWLTVV.